This T cell receptor (beta chain) emerged from a study of blood T cell repertoires in COVID-19. For the study at large: Sites across the United States, Italy and Spain contributed samples from acute and convalescent COVID-19.

The CDR3 contains 16 residues. V was cut by 3 bases and J by 0 bases, with 15 bases left in between. Germline CDR1 reads MDHEN; CDR2 reads SYDVKM. Sequencing used immunoSEQ multiplex PCR; TCRdb keeps in-frame clones, though not all of them. The sample lists 30,000 to 45,000 clones; around four fifths were seen once. The sample was peripheral blood. The chain combines TRBV28 with TRBJ2-7; a possible D gene is TRBD2 (6 bases). The source is a man between 65 and 79 years old with acute or convalescent COVID-19. The CDR3 region is CASSFLTSRLSYEQYF. The CDR3 nucleotides are TGTGCCAGCAGTTTCCTAACTAGCCGCCTCTCCTACGAGCAGTACTTC.